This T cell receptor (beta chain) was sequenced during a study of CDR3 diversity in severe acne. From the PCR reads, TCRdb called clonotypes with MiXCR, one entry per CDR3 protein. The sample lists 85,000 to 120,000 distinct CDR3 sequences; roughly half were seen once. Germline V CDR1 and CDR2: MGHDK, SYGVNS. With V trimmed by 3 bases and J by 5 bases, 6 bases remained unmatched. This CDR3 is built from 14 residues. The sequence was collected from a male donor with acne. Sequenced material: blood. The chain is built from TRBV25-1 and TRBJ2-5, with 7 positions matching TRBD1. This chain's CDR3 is CASSESRGRETQYF. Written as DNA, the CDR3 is TGTGCCAGCAGTGAGTCGAGGGGGCGGGAGACCCAGTACTTC.